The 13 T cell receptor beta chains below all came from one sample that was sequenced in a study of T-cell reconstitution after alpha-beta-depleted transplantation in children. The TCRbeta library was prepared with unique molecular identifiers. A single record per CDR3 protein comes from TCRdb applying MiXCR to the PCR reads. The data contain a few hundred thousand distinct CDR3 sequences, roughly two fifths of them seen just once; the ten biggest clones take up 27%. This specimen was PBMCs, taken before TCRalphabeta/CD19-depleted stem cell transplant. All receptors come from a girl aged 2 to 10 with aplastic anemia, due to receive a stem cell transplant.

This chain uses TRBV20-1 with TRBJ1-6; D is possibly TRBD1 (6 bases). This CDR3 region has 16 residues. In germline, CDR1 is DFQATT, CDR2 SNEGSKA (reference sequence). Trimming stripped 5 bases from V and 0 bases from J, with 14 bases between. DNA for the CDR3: TGCAGTGCTCCCGGACAGCCTAGCTCCTATAATTCACCCCTCCACTTT. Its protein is CSAPGQPSSYNSPLHF.

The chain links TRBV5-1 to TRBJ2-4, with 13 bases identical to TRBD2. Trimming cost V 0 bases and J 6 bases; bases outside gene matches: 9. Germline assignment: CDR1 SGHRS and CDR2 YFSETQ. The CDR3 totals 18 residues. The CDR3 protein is CASSLDPSGLAGVNIQYF. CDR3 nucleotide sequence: TGCGCCAGCAGCTTGGATCCGTCTGGACTAGCGGGAGTAAACATTCAGTACTTC.

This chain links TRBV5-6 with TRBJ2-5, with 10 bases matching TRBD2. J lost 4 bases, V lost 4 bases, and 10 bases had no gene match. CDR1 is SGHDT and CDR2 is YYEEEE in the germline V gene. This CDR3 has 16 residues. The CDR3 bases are TGTGCCAGCAGCCTCCAACTAGCGGGGAGAGGAGAGACCCAGTACTTC. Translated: CASSLQLAGRGETQYF.

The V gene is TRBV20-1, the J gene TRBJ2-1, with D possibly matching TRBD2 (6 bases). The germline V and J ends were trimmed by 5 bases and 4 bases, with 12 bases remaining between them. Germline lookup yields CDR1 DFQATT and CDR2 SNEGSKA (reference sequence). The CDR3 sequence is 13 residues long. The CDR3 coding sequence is TGCAGTGCTCTCCGCCGGGGGTACAATGAGCAGTTCTTC. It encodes CSALRRGYNEQFF.

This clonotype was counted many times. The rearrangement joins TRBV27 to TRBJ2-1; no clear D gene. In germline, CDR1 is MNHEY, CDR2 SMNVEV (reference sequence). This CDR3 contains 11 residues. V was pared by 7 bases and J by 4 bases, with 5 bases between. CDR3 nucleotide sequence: TGTGCCAGCAATCAATACAATGAGCAGTTCTTC. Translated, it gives CASNQYNEQFF.

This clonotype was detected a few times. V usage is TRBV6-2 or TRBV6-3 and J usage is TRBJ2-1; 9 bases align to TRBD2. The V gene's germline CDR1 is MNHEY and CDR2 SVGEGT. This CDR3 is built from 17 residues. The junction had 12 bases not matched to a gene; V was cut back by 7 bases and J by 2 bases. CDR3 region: CASTAVAGVGTYNEQFF. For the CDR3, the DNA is TGTGCCAGCACCGCGGTAGCGGGAGTGGGAACCTACAATGAGCAGTTCTTC.

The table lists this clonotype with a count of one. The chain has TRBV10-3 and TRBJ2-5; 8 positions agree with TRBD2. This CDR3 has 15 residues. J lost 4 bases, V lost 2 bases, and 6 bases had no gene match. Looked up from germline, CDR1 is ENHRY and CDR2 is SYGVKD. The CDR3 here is CAISEIRGGGETQYF. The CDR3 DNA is TGTGCCATCAGTGAGATCCGGGGGGGTGGAGAGACCCAGTACTTC.

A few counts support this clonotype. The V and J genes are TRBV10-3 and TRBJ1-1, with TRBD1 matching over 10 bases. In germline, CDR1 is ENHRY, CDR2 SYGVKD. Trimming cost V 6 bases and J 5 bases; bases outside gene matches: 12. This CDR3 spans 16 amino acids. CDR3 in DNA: TGTGCCATCAGCCTGTTCGACAGGGGGCGAGAGACTGAAGCTTTCTTT. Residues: CAISLFDRGRETEAFF.

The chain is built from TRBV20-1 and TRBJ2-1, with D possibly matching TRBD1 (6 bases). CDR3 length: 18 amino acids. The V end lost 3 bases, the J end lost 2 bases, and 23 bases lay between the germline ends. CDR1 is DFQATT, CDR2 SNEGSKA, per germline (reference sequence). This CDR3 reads CSARGAPLDNRTYNEQFF. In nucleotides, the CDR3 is TGCAGTGCTAGGGGGGCCCCCCTTGACAACAGGACCTACAATGAGCAGTTCTTC.

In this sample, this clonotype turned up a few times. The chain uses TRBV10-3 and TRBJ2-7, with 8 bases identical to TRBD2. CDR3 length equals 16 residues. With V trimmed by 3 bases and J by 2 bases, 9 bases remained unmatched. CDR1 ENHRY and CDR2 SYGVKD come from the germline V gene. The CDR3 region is CAISDPGRGQTYEQYF. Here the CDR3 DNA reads TGTGCCATCAGTGACCCCGGGAGGGGCCAAACCTACGAGCAGTACTTC.

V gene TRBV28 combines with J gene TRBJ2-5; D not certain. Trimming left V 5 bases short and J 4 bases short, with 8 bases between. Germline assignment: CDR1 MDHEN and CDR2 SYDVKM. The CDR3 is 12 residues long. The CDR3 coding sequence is TGTGCCAGCAGTGCGGACCGAGAGACCCAGTACTTC. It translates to CASSADRETQYF.

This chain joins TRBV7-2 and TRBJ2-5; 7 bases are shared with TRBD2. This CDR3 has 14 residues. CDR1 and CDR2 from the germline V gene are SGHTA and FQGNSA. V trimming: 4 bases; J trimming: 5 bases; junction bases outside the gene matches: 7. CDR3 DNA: TGTGCCAGCAGCTCCTCGGGGGGTCGGGAGACCCAGTACTTC. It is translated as CASSSSGGRETQYF.

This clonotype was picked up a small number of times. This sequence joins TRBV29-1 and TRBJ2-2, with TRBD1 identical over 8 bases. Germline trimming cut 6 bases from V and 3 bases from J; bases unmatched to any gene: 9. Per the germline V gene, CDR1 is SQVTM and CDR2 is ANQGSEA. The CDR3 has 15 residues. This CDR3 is CSVRLTDRDTGELFF. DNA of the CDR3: TGCAGCGTAAGGCTTACGGACAGGGACACCGGGGAGCTGTTTTTT.